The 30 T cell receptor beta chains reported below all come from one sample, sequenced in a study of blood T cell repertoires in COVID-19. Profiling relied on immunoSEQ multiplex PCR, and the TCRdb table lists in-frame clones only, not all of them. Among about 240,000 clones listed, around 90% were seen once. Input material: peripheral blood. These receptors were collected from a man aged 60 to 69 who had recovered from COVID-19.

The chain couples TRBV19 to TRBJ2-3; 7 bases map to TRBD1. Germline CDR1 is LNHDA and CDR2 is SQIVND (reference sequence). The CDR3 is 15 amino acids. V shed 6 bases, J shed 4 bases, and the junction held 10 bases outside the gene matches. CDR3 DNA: TGTGCCAGTAGCAAGAACGACAGGGTGGCAGATACGCAGTATTTT. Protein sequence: CASSKNDRVADTQYF. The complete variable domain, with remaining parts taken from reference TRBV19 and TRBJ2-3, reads DGGITQSPKYLFRKEGQNVTLSCEQNLNHDAMYWYRQDPGQGLRLIYYSQIVNDFQKGDIAEGYSVSREKKESFPLTVTSAQKNPTAFYLCASSKNDRVADTQYFGPGTRLTVL.

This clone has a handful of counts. The DNA for the CDR3 is TGTGCCAGTAGTATGGACAGCCGCATGAACACTGAAGCTTTCTTT. This gives the protein CASSMDSRMNTEAFF. J is TRBJ1-1 and V is TRBV19; possible D gene TRBD1, 6 bases. The CDR3 sequence is 15 residues long. Germline assignment: CDR1 LNHDA and CDR2 SQIVND (reference sequence). Trimming removed 3 bases at V and 0 bases at J, with 11 bases between.

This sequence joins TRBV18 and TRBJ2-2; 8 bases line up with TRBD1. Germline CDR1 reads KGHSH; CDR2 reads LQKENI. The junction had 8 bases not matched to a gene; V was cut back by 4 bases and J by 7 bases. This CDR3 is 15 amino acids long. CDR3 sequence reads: CASSHQPTGVGELFF. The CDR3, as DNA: TGTGCCAGCTCACACCAGCCGACAGGGGTCGGGGAGCTGTTTTTT. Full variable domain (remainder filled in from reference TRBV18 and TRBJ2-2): NAGVMQNPRHLVRRRGQEARLRCSPMKGHSHVYWYRQLPEEGLKFMVYLQKENIIDESGMPKERFSAEFPKEGPSILRIQQVVRGDSAAYFCASSHQPTGVGELFFGEGSRLTVL.

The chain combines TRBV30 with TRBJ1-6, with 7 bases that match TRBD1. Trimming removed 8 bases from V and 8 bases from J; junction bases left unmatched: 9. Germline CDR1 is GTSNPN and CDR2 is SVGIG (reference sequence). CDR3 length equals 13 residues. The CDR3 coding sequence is TGTGCCGGCTCCGGGACAGAGGATTCACCCCTCCACTTT. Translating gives CAGSGTEDSPLHF.

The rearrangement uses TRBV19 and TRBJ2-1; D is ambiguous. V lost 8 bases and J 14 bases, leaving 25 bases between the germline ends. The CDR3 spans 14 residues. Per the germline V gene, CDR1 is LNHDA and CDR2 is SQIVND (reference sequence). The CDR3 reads CASRTVEEKNQEFF. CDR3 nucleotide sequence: TGTGCCAGTCGTACAGTAGAGGAAAAAAATCAAGAGTTCTTC.

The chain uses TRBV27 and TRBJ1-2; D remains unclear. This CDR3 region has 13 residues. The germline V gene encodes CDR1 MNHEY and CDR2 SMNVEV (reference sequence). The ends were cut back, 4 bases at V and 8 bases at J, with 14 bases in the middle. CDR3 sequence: CASSSTEFGGYTF. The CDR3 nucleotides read TGTGCCAGCAGTTCGACGGAGTTTGGGGGCTACACCTTC.

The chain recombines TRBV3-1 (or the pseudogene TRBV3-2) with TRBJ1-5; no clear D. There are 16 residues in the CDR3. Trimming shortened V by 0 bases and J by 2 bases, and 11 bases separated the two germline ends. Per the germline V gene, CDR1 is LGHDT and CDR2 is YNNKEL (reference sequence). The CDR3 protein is CASSQDPGGGNQPQHF. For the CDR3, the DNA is TGTGCCAGCAGCCAAGACCCGGGAGGAGGCAATCAGCCCCAGCATTTT.

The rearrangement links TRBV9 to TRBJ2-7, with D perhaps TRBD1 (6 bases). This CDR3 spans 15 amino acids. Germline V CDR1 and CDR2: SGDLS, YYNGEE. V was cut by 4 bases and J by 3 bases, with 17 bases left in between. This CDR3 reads CASSIQPGHLYEQYF. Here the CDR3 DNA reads TGTGCCAGCAGCATCCAACCGGGACACCTCTACGAGCAGTACTTC.

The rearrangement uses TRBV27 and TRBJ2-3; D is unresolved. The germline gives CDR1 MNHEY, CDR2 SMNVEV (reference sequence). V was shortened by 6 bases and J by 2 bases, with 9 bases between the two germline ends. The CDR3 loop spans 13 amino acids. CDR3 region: CASRGYDTDTQYF. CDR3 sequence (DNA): TGTGCCAGCAGGGGCTACGACACAGATACGCAGTATTTT.

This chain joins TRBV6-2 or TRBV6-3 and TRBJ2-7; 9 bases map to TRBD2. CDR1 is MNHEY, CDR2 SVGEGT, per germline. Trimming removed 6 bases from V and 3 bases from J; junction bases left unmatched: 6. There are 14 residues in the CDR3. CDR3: CASSLRGGYYEQYV. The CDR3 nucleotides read TGTGCCAGCAGCTTGCGGGGGGGATACTACGAGCAGTACGTC.

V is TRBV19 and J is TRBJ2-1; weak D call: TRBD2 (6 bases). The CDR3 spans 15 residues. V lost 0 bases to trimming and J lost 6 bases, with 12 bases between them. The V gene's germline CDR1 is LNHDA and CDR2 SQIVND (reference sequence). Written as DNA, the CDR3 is TGTGCCAGTAGTATAGATTCGGGGAGGTCCAATGAGCAGTTCTTC. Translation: CASSIDSGRSNEQFF.

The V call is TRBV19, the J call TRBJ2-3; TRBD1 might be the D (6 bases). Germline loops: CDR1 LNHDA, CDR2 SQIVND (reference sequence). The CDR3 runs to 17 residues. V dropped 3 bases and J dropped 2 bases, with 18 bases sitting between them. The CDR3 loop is CASSIMPGQGFTDTQYF. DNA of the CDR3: TGTGCCAGTAGTATTATGCCGGGACAAGGCTTCACAGATACGCAGTATTTT.

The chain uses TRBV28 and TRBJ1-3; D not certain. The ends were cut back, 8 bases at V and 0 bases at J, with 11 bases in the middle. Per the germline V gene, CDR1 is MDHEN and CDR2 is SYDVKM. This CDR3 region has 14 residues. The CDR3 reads CASRSSSSGNTIYF. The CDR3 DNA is TGTGCCAGCCGATCATCGAGCTCTGGAAACACCATATATTTT.

The CDR3 loop is CASSSDRVINQPQHF. As DNA, the CDR3 is TGTGCCAGTAGTTCGGACAGGGTGATTAATCAGCCCCAGCATTTT. The rearrangement uses TRBV19 and TRBJ1-5; TRBD1 aligns across 8 bases. The ends lost 5 bases at V and 4 bases at J; junction bases unmatched: 7. Germline CDR1 is LNHDA and CDR2 is SQIVND (reference sequence). CDR3 length equals 15 residues.

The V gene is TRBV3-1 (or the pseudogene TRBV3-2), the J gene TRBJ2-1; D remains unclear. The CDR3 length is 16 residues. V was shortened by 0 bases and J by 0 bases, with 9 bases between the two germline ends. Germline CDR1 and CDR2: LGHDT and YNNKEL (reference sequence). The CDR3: CASSQDLGFSYNEQFF. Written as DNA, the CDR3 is TGTGCCAGCAGCCAAGATCTGGGCTTCTCCTACAATGAGCAGTTCTTC.

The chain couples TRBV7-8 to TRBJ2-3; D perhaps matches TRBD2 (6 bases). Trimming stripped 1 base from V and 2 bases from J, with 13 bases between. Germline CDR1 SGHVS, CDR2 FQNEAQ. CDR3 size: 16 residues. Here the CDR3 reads CASSLVSGLPTDTQYF. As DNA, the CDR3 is TGTGCCAGCAGCTTAGTGAGCGGACTACCCACAGATACGCAGTATTTT.

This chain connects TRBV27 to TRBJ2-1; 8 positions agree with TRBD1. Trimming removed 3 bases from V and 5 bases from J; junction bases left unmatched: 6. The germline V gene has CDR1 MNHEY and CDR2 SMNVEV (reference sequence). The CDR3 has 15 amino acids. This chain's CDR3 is CASSFRTGQNNEQFF. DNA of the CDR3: TGTGCCAGCAGTTTTAGGACAGGGCAGAACAATGAGCAGTTCTTC.

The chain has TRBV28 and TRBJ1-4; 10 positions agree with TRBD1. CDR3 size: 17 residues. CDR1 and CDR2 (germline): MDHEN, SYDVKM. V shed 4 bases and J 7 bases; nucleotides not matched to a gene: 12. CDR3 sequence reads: CASSYRGQGRGGEKLFF. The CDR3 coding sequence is TGTGCCAGCAGTTACCGGGGACAGGGGAGGGGCGGTGAAAAACTGTTTTTT.

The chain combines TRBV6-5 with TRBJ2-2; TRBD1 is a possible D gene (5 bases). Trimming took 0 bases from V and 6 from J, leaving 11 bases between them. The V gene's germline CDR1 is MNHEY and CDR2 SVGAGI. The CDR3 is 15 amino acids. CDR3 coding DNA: TGTGCCAGCAGTTACTCAAGGGGCCCTTCCGGGGAGCTGTTTTTT. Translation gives CASSYSRGPSGELFF.

CDR3 residues: CASSRYERDRGLEQYF. CDR3 DNA: TGTGCCAGCAGCAGATATGAGCGGGACAGGGGGCTCGAGCAGTACTTC. This chain uses TRBV21-1 with TRBJ2-7; the listed D gene, TRBD1, was not tested against the DNA. TRBV21-1 is flagged as a pseudogene. The CDR3 spans 16 residues.

The CDR3 loop reads CASSDSATNEKLFF. In nucleotides, the CDR3 is TGTGCCAGCAGTGACAGCGCAACTAATGAAAAACTGTTTTTT. The chain joins TRBV6-2 or TRBV6-3 to TRBJ1-4; maybe TRBD1 (5 bases). The CDR3 is 14 amino acids. V gave up 5 bases and J gave up 0 bases, with 7 bases separating them. Germline lookup yields CDR1 MNHEY and CDR2 SVGEGT.

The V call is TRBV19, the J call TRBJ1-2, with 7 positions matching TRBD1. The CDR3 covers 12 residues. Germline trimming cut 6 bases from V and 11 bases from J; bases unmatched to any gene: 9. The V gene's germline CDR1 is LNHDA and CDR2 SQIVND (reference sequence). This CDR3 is CASRRTGSSYTF. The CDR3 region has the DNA TGTGCCAGTAGAAGGACAGGCTCCTCGTACACCTTC. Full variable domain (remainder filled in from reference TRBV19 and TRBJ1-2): DGGITQSPKYLFRKEGQNVTLSCEQNLNHDAMYWYRQDPGQGLRLIYYSQIVNDFQKGDIAEGYSVSREKKESFPLTVTSAQKNPTAFYLCASRRTGSSYTFGSGTRLTVV.

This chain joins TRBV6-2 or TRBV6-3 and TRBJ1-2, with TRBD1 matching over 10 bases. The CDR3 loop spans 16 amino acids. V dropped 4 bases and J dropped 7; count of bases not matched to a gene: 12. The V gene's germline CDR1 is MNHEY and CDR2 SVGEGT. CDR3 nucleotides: TGTGCCAGCAGTTCCAGGACAGGGGGAATCTATTTTGGCTACACCTTC. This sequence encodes CASSSRTGGIYFGYTF.

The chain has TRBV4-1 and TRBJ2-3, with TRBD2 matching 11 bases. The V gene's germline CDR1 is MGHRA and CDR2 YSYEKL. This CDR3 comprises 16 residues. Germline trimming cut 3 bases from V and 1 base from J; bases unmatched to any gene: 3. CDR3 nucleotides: TGCGCCAGCAGCCACAAGACTAGCGGGGGCACAGATACGCAGTATTTT. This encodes CASSHKTSGGTDTQYF.

The DNA for the CDR3 is TGTGCCAGCAGGGTCCCGGCAACTAATGAAAAACTGTTTTTT. Protein product: CASRVPATNEKLFF. V usage is TRBV6-6 and J usage is TRBJ1-4; no reliable D call. This CDR3 region has 14 residues. Trimming took 6 bases from V and 0 from J, leaving 8 bases between them. Germline-derived CDR1 and CDR2 are MNHNY and SVGAGI (reference sequence).

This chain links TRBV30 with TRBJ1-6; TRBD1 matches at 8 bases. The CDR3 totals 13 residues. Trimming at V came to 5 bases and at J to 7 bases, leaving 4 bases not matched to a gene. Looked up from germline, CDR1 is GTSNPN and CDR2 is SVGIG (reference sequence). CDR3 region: CAWDRQGNSPLHF. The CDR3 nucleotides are TGTGCCTGGGACCGACAGGGGAATTCACCCCTCCACTTT.

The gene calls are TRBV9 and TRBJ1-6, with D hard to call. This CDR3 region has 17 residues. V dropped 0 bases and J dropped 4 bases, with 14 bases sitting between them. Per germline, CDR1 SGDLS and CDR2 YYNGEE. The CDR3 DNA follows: TGTGCCAGCAGCGTAGAGAGGGCAGGACGATATAATTCACCCCTCCACTTT. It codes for CASSVERAGRYNSPLHF.

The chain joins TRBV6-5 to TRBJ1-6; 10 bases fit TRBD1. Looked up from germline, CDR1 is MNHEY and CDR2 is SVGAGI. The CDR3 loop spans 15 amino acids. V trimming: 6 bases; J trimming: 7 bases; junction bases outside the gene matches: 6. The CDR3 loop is CASSITGQGNSPLHF. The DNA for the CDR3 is TGTGCCAGCAGCATTACGGGACAGGGGAATTCACCCCTCCACTTT.

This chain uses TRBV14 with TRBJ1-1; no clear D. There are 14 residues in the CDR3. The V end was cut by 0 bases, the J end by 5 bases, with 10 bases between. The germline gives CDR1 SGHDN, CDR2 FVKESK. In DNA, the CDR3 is TGTGCCAGCAGCCAAGATATTCGGGGAACTGAAGCTTTCTTT. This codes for CASSQDIRGTEAFF.

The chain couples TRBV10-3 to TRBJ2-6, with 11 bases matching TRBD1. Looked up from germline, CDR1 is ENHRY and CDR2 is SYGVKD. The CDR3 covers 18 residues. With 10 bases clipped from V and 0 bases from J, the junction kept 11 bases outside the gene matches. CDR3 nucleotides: TGTGCCACCGTGGGGGGACAGGGGGTGAACTCTGGGGCCAACGTCCTGACTTTC. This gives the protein CATVGGQGVNSGANVLTF.